Below are 28 T cell receptor beta chains sequenced from a single sample in a study of blood T cell repertoires in COVID-19 (dated by TCRdb to the early 2020s). The library was made by the immunoSEQ multiplex PCR assay. TCRdb provides this immuneACCESS table in a form limited to in-frame rearrangements. Some clones are lacking; in checked studies, under half of them reflect an unresolved V gene, and why the rest are absent is not known. The sample table lists 250,000 to 300,000 clones, roughly 84% of them with a count of one. The ten largest make up roughly 3.1% of the sample. The sequenced sample was peripheral blood. These receptors came from a woman aged 18-29 years with acute or convalescent COVID-19.

The gene calls are TRBV27 and TRBJ1-3, with 8 bases lining up with TRBD1. CDR1 MNHEY and CDR2 SMNVEV come from the germline V gene (reference sequence). The CDR3 is made up of 13 amino acids. The ends lost 6 bases at V and 4 bases at J; junction bases unmatched: 2. As DNA, the CDR3 is TGTGCCAGCAGGGGGACAGGAGGAAACACCATATATTTT. This sequence encodes CASRGTGGNTIYF.

The table lists this clone with a few counts. The chain has TRBV7-2 and TRBJ1-1; 9 nucleotides align to TRBD1. From germline, CDR1 is SGHTA and CDR2 FQGNSA. The CDR3 consists of 18 residues. Trimming removed 1 base from V and 2 bases from J; junction bases left unmatched: 11. CDR3 sequence: CASSLVPRTGGLNTEAFF. The DNA for the CDR3 is TGTGCCAGCAGCTTAGTGCCCCGTACAGGGGGCTTAAACACTGAAGCTTTCTTT.

This chain joins TRBV4-3 and TRBJ1-3; tentative D call: TRBD1 (5 bases). CDR1 and CDR2 (germline): LGHNA, YSLEER. The CDR3 extends over 16 amino acids. With 1 base removed from V and 0 bases from J, the gap between germline ends came to 10 bases. CDR3 sequence (DNA): TGCGCCAGCAGCCAAGGGGGCGGTGTCTCTGGAAACACCATATATTTT. Translated: CASSQGGGVSGNTIYF.

The CDR3 protein is CASSWGSGSRNTGELFF. The CDR3 DNA sequence: TGTGCCAGCAGTTGGGGGAGCGGGAGTAGGAACACCGGGGAGCTGTTTTTT. The gene calls are TRBV27 and TRBJ2-2, with 8 bases aligning to TRBD2. Germline V CDR1 and CDR2: MNHEY, SMNVEV (reference sequence). The CDR3 loop spans 17 amino acids. Unmatched junction bases numbered 8, after V lost 4 bases and J lost 1 base.

The gene calls are TRBV15 and TRBJ2-7; a possible D gene is TRBD2 (5 bases). The CDR3 covers 16 residues. The V end was cut by 3 bases, the J end by 2 bases, with 17 bases between. The germline V gene encodes CDR1 LNHNV and CDR2 YYDKDF (reference sequence). The CDR3 DNA follows: TGTGCCACCAGCAGTGACTTGCCAGCGGAGACCTACGAGCAGTACTTC. It codes for CATSSDLPAETYEQYF.

The chain carries TRBV6-2 or TRBV6-3 and TRBJ2-7, with 10 bases that match TRBD2. This CDR3 comprises 15 residues. The germline V gene has CDR1 MNHEY and CDR2 SVGEGT. Trimming at V came to 6 bases and at J to 2 bases, leaving 7 bases not matched to a gene. Here the CDR3 DNA reads TGTGCCAGCAGCCGCCAGCGGGAGGGCCCCTACGAGCAGTACTTC. It is translated as CASSRQREGPYEQYF.

The chain recombines TRBV3-1 (or the pseudogene TRBV3-2) with TRBJ2-1; 7 nucleotides line up with TRBD2. Germline V CDR1 and CDR2: LGHDT, YNNKEL (reference sequence). Trimming at V came to 3 bases and at J to 6 bases, leaving 8 bases not matched to a gene. CDR3 size: 15 residues. The CDR3 DNA is TGTGCCAGCAGCCAGCTAAATGGGGAGGGCAATGAGCAGTTCTTC. Protein product: CASSQLNGEGNEQFF.

This clone showed up just once. The chain combines TRBV30 with TRBJ2-1; D is unclear. The germline gives CDR1 GTSNPN, CDR2 SVGIG (reference sequence). The CDR3 extends over 14 amino acids. The ends were cut back, 2 bases at V and 4 bases at J, with 12 bases in the middle. CDR3 amino acids: CAWSIVAGYNEQFF. CDR3 bases: TGTGCCTGGAGTATAGTAGCCGGGTACAATGAGCAGTTCTTC. The variable domain in full, completed from reference TRBV30 and TRBJ2-1, reads SQTIHQWPATLVQPVGSPLSLECTVEGTSNPNLYWYRQAAGRGLQLLFYSVGIGQISSEVPQNLSASRPQDRQFILSSKKLLLSDSGFYLCAWSIVAGYNEQFFGPGTRLTVL.

The rearrangement links TRBV18 to TRBJ1-2, with 7 bases lining up with TRBD1. CDR3 length equals 16 residues. Losses at the gene ends were 2 bases for V and 3 bases for J; bases not matched to a gene: 9. Germline loops: CDR1 KGHSH, CDR2 LQKENI. CDR3 loop: CASSPSDRASDYGYTF. The CDR3 bases are TGTGCCAGCTCACCATCCGACAGGGCATCGGACTATGGCTACACCTTC.

The CDR3 nucleotides read TGTGCCAGCCCAGGGGGTCATGAGCAGTTCTTC. Translation: CASPGGHEQFF. The chain recombines TRBV2 with TRBJ2-1; 7 bases fit TRBD1. Per the germline V gene, CDR1 is SNHLY and CDR2 is FYNNEI. V dropped 8 bases and J dropped 8; count of bases not matched to a gene: 3. This CDR3 spans 11 amino acids.

The chain has TRBV7-2 and TRBJ2-7, with D possibly matching TRBD1 (5 bases). V shed 1 base and J shed 5 bases, with 9 bases lying between them. Germline-derived CDR1 and CDR2 are SGHTA and FQGNSA. This CDR3 has 13 amino acids. The CDR3 reads CASSLGSGNEQYF. For the CDR3, the DNA is TGTGCCAGCAGCTTAGGTTCAGGGAACGAGCAGTACTTC.

This clone was seen a handful of times. The rearrangement links TRBV4-3 to TRBJ2-6, with 7 bases fitting TRBD1. Trimming took 5 bases from V and 1 from J; bases not matched to a gene: 5. The CDR3 sequence is 16 residues long. CDR1 is LGHNA, CDR2 YSLEER, per germline. CDR3 region: CASSAVTGSGANVLTF. CDR3 DNA: TGCGCCAGCAGCGCCGTGACAGGGTCTGGGGCCAACGTCCTGACTTTC.

This chain links TRBV11-2 with TRBJ2-2; 8 bases fit TRBD1. With V trimmed by 1 base and J by 6 bases, 7 bases remained unmatched. The CDR3 contains 16 residues. Germline V gene data show CDR1 as SGHAT and CDR2 as FQNNGV. CDR3 sequence reads: CASSLGPRGPAGELFF. As DNA, the CDR3 is TGTGCCAGCAGCTTAGGGCCCAGGGGGCCGGCCGGGGAGCTGTTTTTT.

The chain combines TRBV19 with TRBJ2-1; tentatively, D is TRBD2 (5 bases). V lost 0 bases to trimming and J lost 8 bases, with 17 bases between them. This CDR3 comprises 16 residues. CDR1 and CDR2 (germline): LNHDA, SQIVND (reference sequence). CDR3 DNA sequence: TGTGCCAGTAGTATAGATCTATCGGGTGGACTTTATGAGCAGTTCTTC. Amino acids: CASSIDLSGGLYEQFF.

The gene calls are TRBV29-1 and TRBJ2-2, with TRBD1 matching over 10 bases. Germline V CDR1 and CDR2: SQVTM, ANQGSEA. Trimming at V came to 6 bases and at J to 4 bases, leaving 5 bases not matched to a gene. The CDR3 has 14 residues. CDR3 amino acids: CSVRQGASTGELFF. The CDR3 DNA sequence: TGCAGCGTAAGACAGGGGGCCAGCACCGGGGAGCTGTTTTTT.

The V and J genes are TRBV18 and TRBJ2-7; 9 bases align to TRBD1. The CDR3 covers 16 residues. The ends lost 5 bases at V and 0 bases at J; junction bases unmatched: 8. Germline loops: CDR1 KGHSH, CDR2 LQKENI. CDR3 region: CASSIQGALSSYEQYF. DNA of the CDR3: TGTGCCAGCTCAATACAGGGGGCGCTAAGCTCCTACGAGCAGTACTTC.

The chain uses TRBV7-2 and TRBJ1-6, with a possible D match to TRBD1 (6 bases). This CDR3 has 18 residues. Trimming cost V 5 bases and J 3 bases, with 20 bases left between them. In germline, CDR1 is SGHTA, CDR2 FQGNSA. CDR3: CASSTSGGGAYYNSPLHF. The CDR3 DNA reads as TGTGCCAGCAGCACCAGTGGGGGGGGCGCATACTATAATTCACCCCTCCACTTT.

This rearrangement joins TRBV19 to TRBJ2-2; 9 nucleotides align to TRBD1. Germline CDR1 LNHDA, CDR2 SQIVND (reference sequence). The CDR3 is 15 residues long. V trimming: 6 bases; J trimming: 1 base; junction bases outside the gene matches: 3. The CDR3 DNA reads as TGTGCCAGTAGAGCGGACAGGGGGAACACCGGGGAGCTGTTTTTT. Protein: CASRADRGNTGELFF.

The chain employs TRBV7-3 and TRBJ2-5, with D possibly being TRBD2 (5 bases). The V and J ends lost 5 bases and 0 bases respectively, with 7 bases between them. The CDR3 is 13 amino acids. Germline-derived CDR1 and CDR2 are SGHTA and FQGTGA. This chain's CDR3 is CASSPGYQETQYF. In DNA, the CDR3 is TGTGCCAGCAGCCCGGGGTACCAAGAGACCCAGTACTTC.

This chain uses TRBV9 with TRBJ1-5; D gene ambiguous. Trimming removed 0 bases from V and 7 bases from J, with 11 bases in between. The germline gives CDR1 SGDLS, CDR2 YYNGEE. CDR3 length equals 14 residues. The CDR3 here is CASSVDGRRQPQHF. CDR3 nucleotides: TGTGCCAGCAGCGTAGACGGCAGGCGCCAGCCCCAGCATTTT.

This chain links TRBV7-8 with TRBJ1-5; a possible D gene is TRBD1 (5 bases). The CDR3 has 15 residues. V shed 2 bases and J shed 3 bases, with 11 bases lying between them. Germline V gene sequence: CDR1 SGHVS, CDR2 FQNEAQ. The CDR3 DNA is TGTGCCAGCAGCTTAAATATAGGGGACAATCAGCCCCAGCATTTT. It encodes CASSLNIGDNQPQHF.

J is TRBJ2-7 and V is TRBV6-5, with D maybe TRBD2 (5 bases). Deletions cut 6 bases from V and 0 bases from J, with 15 bases between. The germline gives CDR1 MNHEY, CDR2 SVGAGI. This CDR3 has 15 amino acids. Here the CDR3 reads CASSHVLGSSYEQYF. The CDR3 DNA sequence: TGTGCCAGCAGCCACGTACTGGGGAGCTCCTACGAGCAGTACTTC.

The chain couples TRBV7-6 to TRBJ1-5; D possibly corresponds to TRBD1 (6 bases). CDR3 size: 15 residues. V was shortened by 5 bases and J by 2 bases, with 13 bases between the two germline ends. The germline V gene has CDR1 SGHVS and CDR2 FNYEAQ. Here the CDR3 DNA reads TGTGCCAGCAGCCCTACAGGGTCTGGCAATCAGCCCCAGCATTTT. Translated: CASSPTGSGNQPQHF.

The chain is built from TRBV27 and TRBJ1-1; D is uncertain. Trimming cost V 2 bases and J 4 bases, with 8 bases left between them. The CDR3 contains 13 residues. Germline V gives CDR1 MNHEY, CDR2 SMNVEV (reference sequence). CDR3 in amino acids: CASSLASGTEAFF. Written as DNA, the CDR3 is TGTGCCAGCAGTTTAGCGTCGGGCACTGAAGCTTTCTTT.

The chain links TRBV25-1 to TRBJ2-7; perhaps TRBD2 as D (5 bases). The CDR3 runs 16 residues. The germline V and J ends were trimmed by 4 bases and 2 bases, with 18 bases remaining between them. Germline CDR1 and CDR2: MGHDK and SYGVNS. For the CDR3, the DNA is TGTGCCAGCAGTGTGAGGGTTTCATGGTGGGCCTACGAGCAGTACTTC. Translation gives CASSVRVSWWAYEQYF.

This clone was picked up a small number of times. The chain links TRBV7-9 to TRBJ1-5, with 7 bases matching TRBD1. Germline V gene data show CDR1 as SEHNR and CDR2 as FQNEAQ (reference sequence). V lost 1 base and J lost 5; bases outside the gene matches: 11. CDR3 size: 17 residues. The CDR3 loop reads CASSLGPLARGDQPQHF. CDR3 in DNA: TGTGCCAGCAGCTTAGGCCCCCTTGCCAGGGGGGATCAGCCCCAGCATTTT.

This clone was counted only a few times. The rearrangement joins TRBV6-5 to TRBJ1-2; 7 bases fit TRBD1. Germline CDR1 and CDR2: MNHEY and SVGAGI. The CDR3 sequence is 15 residues long. The junction had 11 bases not matched to a gene; V was cut back by 6 bases and J by 4 bases. DNA for the CDR3: TGTGCCAGCAGCGCTTCCGGGACAGCGAGCTATGGCTACACCTTC. Translating gives CASSASGTASYGYTF.

The chain has TRBV20-1 and TRBJ2-3, with D unclear. Germline CDR1 is DFQATT and CDR2 is SNEGSKA (reference sequence). V was cut by 3 bases and J by 7 bases, with 8 bases left in between. This CDR3 has 11 amino acids. CDR3 in amino acids: CSARAPYTQYF. CDR3 bases: TGCAGTGCTAGGGCCCCATATACGCAGTATTTT.